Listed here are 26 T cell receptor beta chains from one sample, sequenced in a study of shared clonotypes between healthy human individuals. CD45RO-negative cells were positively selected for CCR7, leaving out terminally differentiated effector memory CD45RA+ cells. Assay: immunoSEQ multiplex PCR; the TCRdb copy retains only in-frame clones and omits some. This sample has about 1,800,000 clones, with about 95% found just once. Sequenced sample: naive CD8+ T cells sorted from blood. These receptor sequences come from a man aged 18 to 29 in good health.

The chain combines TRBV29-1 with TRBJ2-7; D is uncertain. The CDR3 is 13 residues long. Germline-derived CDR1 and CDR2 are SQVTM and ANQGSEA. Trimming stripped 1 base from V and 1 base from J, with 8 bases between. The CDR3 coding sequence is TGCAGCGTTGAAGGGGTACGATCCTACGAGCAGTACTTC. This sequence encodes CSVEGVRSYEQYF.

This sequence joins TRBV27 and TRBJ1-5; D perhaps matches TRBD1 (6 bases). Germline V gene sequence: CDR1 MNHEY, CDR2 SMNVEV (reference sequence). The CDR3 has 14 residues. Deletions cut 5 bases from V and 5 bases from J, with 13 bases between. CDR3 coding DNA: TGTGCCAGCAGTCCCCGAGCAGGGGATCAGCCCCAGCATTTT. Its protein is CASSPRAGDQPQHF.

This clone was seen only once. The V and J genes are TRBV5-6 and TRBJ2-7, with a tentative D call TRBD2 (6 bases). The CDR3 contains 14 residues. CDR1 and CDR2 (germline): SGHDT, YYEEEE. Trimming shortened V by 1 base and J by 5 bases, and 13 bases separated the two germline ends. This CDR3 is CASSLWATGDEQYF. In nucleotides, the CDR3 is TGTGCCAGCAGCTTGTGGGCCACGGGGGACGAGCAGTACTTC.

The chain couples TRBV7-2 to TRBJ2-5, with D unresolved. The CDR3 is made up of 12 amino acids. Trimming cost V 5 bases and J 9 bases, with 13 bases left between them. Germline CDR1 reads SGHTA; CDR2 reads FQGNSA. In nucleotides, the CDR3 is TGTGCCAGCAGCACCTACATCGATCCCCAGTACTTC. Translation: CASSTYIDPQYF.

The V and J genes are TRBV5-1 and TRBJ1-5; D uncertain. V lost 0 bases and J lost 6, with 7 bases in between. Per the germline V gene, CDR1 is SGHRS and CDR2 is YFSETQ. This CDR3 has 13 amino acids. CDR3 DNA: TGCGCCAGCAGCTTGGCAGGATTTCAGCCCCAGCATTTT. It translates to CASSLAGFQPQHF. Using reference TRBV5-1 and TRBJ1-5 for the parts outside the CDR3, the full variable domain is KAGVTQTPRYLIKTRGQQVTLSCSPISGHRSVSWYQQTPGQGLQFLFEYFSETQRNKGNFPGRFSGRQFSNSRSEMNVSTLELGDSALYLCASSLAGFQPQHFGDGTRLSIL.

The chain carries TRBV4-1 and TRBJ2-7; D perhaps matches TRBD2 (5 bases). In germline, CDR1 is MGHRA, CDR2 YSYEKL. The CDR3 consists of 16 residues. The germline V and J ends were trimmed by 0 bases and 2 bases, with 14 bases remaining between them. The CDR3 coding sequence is TGCGCCAGCAGCCAAGAAACCCGGGGTTCGGCCTACGAGCAGTACTTC. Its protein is CASSQETRGSAYEQYF.

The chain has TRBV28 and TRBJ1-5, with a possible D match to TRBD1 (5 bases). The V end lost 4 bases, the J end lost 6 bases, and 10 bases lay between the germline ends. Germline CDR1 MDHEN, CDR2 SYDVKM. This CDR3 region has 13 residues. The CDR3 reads CASSYSRGQPQHF. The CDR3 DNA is TGTGCCAGCAGTTATTCTAGGGGTCAGCCCCAGCATTTT.

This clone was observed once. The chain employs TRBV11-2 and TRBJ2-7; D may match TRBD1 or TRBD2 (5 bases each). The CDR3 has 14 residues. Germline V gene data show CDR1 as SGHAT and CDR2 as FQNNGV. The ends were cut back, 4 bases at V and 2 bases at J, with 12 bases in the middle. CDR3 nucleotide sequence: TGTGCCAGCAGCTGGGACGGACCAACCTACGAGCAGTACTTC. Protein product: CASSWDGPTYEQYF.

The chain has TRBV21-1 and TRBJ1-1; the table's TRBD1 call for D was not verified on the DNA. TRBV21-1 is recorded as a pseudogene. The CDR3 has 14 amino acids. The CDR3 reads CASSKVRQGIEAFF. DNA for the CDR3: TGTGCCAGCAGCAAAGTAAGGCAGGGGATTGAAGCTTTCTTT.

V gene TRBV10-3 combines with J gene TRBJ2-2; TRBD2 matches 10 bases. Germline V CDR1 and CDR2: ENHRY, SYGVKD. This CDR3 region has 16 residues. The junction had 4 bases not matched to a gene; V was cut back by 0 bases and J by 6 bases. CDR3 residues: CAISESGSGRAGELFF. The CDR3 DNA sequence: TGTGCCATCAGTGAGTCTGGAAGCGGGAGGGCCGGGGAGCTGTTTTTT.

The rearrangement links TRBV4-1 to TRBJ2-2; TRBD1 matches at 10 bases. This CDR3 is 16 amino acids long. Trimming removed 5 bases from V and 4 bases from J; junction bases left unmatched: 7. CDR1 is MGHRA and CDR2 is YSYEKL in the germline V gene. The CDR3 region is CASSATGTGATGELFF. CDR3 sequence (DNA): TGCGCCAGCAGCGCAACCGGGACAGGGGCCACCGGGGAGCTGTTTTTT.

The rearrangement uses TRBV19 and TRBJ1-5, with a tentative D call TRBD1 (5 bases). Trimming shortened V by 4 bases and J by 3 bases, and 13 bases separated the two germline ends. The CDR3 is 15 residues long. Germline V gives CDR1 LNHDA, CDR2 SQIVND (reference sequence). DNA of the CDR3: TGTGCCAGTAGTAGAGGGGTGTACAACAATCAGCCCCAGCATTTT. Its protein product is CASSRGVYNNQPQHF.

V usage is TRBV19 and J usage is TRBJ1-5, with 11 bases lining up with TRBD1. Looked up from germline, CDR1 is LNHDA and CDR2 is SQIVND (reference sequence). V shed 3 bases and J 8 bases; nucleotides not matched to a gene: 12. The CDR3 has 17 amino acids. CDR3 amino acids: CASSIGTGGSRVEPQHF. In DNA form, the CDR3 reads TGTGCCAGTAGTATTGGGACAGGGGGATCAAGGGTAGAGCCCCAGCATTTT.

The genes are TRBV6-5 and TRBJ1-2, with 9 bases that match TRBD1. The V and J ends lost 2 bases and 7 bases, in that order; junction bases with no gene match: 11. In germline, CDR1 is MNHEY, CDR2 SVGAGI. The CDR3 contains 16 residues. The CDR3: CASSYGTGKSLSGYTF. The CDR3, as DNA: TGTGCCAGCAGTTACGGGACAGGGAAATCCTTAAGTGGCTACACCTTC.

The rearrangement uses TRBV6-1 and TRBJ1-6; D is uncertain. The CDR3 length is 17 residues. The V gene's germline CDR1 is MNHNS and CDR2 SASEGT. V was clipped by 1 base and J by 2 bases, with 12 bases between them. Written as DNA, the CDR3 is TGTGCCAGCAGTGAAGAAGGCAGTTTTGCCTATAATTCACCCCTCCACTTT. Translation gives CASSEEGSFAYNSPLHF.

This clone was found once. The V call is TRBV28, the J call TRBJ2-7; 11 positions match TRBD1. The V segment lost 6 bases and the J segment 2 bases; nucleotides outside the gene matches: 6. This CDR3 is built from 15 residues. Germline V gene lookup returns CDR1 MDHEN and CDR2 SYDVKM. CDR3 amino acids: CASRGPGQGAYEQYF. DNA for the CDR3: TGTGCCAGCAGGGGACCGGGACAGGGGGCCTACGAGCAGTACTTC.

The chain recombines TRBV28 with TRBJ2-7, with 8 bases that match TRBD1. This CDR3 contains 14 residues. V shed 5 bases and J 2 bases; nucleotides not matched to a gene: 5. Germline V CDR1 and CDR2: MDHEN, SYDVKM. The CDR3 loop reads CASSPLTGAYEQYF. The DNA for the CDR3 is TGTGCCAGCAGTCCCTTGACAGGGGCCTACGAGCAGTACTTC.

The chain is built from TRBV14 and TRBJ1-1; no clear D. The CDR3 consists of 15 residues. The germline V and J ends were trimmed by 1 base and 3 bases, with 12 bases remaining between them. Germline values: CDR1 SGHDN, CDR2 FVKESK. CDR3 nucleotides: TGTGCCAGCAGCCAAGCCCCCGGTTGGGACACTGAAGCTTTCTTT. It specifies CASSQAPGWDTEAFF.

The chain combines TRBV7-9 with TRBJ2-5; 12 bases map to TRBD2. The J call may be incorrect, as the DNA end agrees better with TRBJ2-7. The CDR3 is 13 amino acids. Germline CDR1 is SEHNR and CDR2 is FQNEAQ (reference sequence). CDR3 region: CASTSGSSYEQYF. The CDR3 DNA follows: TGTGCGTCGACTAGCGGGAGCTCCTACGAGCAGTACTTC.

CDR3 sequence reads: CASSFTRTGGEETQYF. The DNA for the CDR3 is TGTGCCAGCAGTTTCACTCGGACAGGGGGGGAAGAGACCCAGTACTTC. The J gene is TRBJ2-5, the V gene TRBV28; the match to TRBD1 covers 10 bases. The CDR3 length is 16 residues. Germline V gene lookup returns CDR1 MDHEN and CDR2 SYDVKM. V shed 3 bases, J shed 3 bases, and the junction held 7 bases outside the gene matches. The entire variable domain, with the rest obtained from reference TRBV28 and TRBJ2-5, is as follows: DVKVTQSSRYLVKRTGEKVFLECVQDMDHENMFWYRQDPGLGLRLIYFSYDVKMKEKGDIPEGYSVSREKKERFSLILESASTNQTSMYLCASSFTRTGGEETQYFGPGTRLLVL.

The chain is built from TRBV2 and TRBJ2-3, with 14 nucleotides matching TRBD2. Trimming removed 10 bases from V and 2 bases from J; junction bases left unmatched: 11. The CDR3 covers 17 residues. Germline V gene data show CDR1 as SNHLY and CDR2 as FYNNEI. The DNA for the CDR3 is TGTGCCACCACTTCGGGACTAGCGGGGGAGCTCACAGATACGCAGTATTTT. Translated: CATTSGLAGELTDTQYF.

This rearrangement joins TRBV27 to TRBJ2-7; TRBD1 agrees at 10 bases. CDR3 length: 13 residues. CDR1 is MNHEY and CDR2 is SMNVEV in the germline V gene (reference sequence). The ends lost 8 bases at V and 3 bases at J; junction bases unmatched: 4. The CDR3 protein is CASARTGGYEQYF. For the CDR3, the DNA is TGTGCCAGCGCGCGGACAGGGGGCTACGAGCAGTACTTC.

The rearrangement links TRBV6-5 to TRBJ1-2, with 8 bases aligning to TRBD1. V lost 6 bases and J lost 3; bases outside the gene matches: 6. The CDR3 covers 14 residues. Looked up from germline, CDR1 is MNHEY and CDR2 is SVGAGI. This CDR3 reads CASSATGEDYGYTF. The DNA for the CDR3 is TGTGCCAGCAGCGCGACAGGGGAAGACTATGGCTACACCTTC.

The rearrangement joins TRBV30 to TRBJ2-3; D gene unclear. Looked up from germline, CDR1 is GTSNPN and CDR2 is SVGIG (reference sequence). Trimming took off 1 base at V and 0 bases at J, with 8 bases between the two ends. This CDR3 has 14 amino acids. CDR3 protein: CAWSAVSSTDTQYF. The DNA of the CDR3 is TGTGCCTGGAGTGCTGTTAGCAGCACAGATACGCAGTATTTT.

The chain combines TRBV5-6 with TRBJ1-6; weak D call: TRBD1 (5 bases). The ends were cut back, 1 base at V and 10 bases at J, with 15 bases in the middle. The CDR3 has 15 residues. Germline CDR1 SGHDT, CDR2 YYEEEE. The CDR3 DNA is TGTGCCAGCAGCTTGACTATGCAGGGTGGGTCACCCCTCCACTTT. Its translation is CASSLTMQGGSPLHF.

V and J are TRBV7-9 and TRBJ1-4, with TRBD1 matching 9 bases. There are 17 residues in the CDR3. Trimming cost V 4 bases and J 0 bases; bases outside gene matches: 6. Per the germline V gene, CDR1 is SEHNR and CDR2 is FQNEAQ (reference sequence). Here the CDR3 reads CASSSGQGYATNEKLFF. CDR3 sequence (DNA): TGTGCCAGCAGCTCGGGACAGGGATATGCAACTAATGAAAAACTGTTTTTT.